Sequencing of this T cell receptor beta chain was carried out in a study of T cell repertoires in cytomegalovirus infection. MiXCR was run by TCRdb on the reads, yielding one entry per CDR3 protein. The repertoire has approximately 73,000 distinct CDR3 sequences, about 37% of them found once; the top ten carry more than 80%. About this clonotype itself: Its antigen is still unknown.

This CDR3 region has 16 residues. V lost 5 bases to trimming and J lost 0 bases; unmatched junction nucleotides: 7. Germline CDR1 reads SGHVS; CDR2 reads FNYEAQ. This chain links TRBV7-6 with TRBJ2-1, with 7 bases matching TRBD2. The sample consisted of CD8+ T cells from cultured PBMCs, taken from culture after CMV antigen stimulation. This receptor was obtained from a human donor in good health (CMV status not recorded). Some clones in this sample may be carry-over from other donors' samples. CDR3 amino acids: CASSKQSGGSYNEQFF. The CDR3 nucleotides are TGTGCCAGCAGCAAACAGTCGGGGGGCTCCTACAATGAGCAGTTCTTC.